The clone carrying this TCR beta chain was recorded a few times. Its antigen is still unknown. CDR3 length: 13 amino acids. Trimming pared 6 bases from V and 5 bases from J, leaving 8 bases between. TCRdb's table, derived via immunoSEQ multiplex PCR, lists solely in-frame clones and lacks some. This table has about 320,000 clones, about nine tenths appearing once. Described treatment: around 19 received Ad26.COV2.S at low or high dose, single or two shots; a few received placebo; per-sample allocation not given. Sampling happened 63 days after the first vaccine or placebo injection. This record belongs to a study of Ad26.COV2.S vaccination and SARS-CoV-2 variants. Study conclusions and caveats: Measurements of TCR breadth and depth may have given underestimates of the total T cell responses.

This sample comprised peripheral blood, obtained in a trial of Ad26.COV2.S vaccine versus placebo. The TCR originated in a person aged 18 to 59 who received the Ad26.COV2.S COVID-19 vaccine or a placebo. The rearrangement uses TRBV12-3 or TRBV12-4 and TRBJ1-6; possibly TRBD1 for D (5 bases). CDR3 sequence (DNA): TGTGCCAGCAGGACAGTGGATAATTCACCCCTCCACTTT. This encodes CASRTVDNSPLHF.